The rows below give T cell receptor beta chains drawn from one sample of a study of blood T cell repertoires in COVID-19. Method: immunoSEQ multiplex PCR; TCRdb's copy keeps in-frame clones and lacks some. The sample comprises some 210,000 clones, roughly 90% of which are singletons, and 4% to 5.5% rests with the top ten. The sequenced material came from peripheral blood. The receptors shown here come from a woman in her thirties or forties with acute or convalescent COVID-19. Each CDR3 is given with its conserved first and last residue. The order of the fields is V gene, clone size, J gene, D gene, CDR3 DNA, CDR3 protein. D genes are given only for firm matches. Rows give clone size only sometimes, using once, few, many, or a class for an expanded clone.

TRBV7-9	.	TRBJ1-3	.	TGTGCCAGCAGCTTATACAGCTCTGGAAACACCATATATTTT	CASSLYSSGNTIYF
TRBV6-1	.	TRBJ1-6	.	TGTGCCAGCAGTGAAGCGGAGGCCATCTCGATCCTCCACTTT	CASSEAEAISILHF
TRBV12-3/TRBV12-4	.	TRBJ1-5	.	TGTGCCAGCAGTTCCTCCTACAATCAGCCCCAGCATTTT	CASSSSYNQPQHF
TRBV29-1	once	TRBJ1-2	TRBD1	TGCAGCGTTGATACAGGGGGCGACTATGGCTACACCTTC	CSVDTGGDYGYTF
TRBV6-5	.	TRBJ1-2	.	TGTGCCAGCAGTAAGACAGGACTCTATGGCTACACCTTC	CASSKTGLYGYTF
TRBV5-1	once	TRBJ1-4	.	TGCGCCAGCAGCTTCGGTGATATTAATGAAAAACTGTTTTTT	CASSFGDINEKLFF
TRBV7-2	.	TRBJ1-6	TRBD1	TGTGCCATCCCCCTCCCGGGACAGGTTACAAATTCACCCCTCCACTTT	CAIPLPGQVTNSPLHF
TRBV3-1/TRBV3-2	few	TRBJ2-1	TRBD1	TGTGCCAGCGCCAGGACAGGGTTGATAGATGAGTACAATGAGCAGTTCTTC	CASARTGLIDEYNEQFF
TRBV6-5	.	TRBJ1-5	TRBD1	TGTGCCAGCAGATACCGGGACAGGGGAGATCAGCCCCAGCATTTT	CASRYRDRGDQPQHF
TRBV11-2	.	TRBJ1-1	TRBD1	TGTGCCAGCAGCCCAGGGGGGCCTGAAGCTTTCTTT	CASSPGGPEAFF
TRBV5-1	.	TRBJ1-1	.	TGCGCCAGCAGCTCGACAGTGAACACTGAAGCTTTCTTT	CASSSTVNTEAFF
TRBV30	.	TRBJ2-5	.	TGTGCCTGGAGTGTAAAGGCGGCAAATTCGGAGACCCAGTACTTC	CAWSVKAANSETQYF
TRBV29-1	.	TRBJ2-5	.	TGCAGCCACGGAGGGAACCAAGAGACCCAGTACTTC	CSHGGNQETQYF
TRBV19	.	TRBJ1-2	.	TGTGCCAGTAGTATAGACAGGGTCTATGGCTACACCTTC	CASSIDRVYGYTF
TRBV7-8	once	TRBJ1-1	.	TGTGCCAGCAGCCCAGGGTGGGGCACTGAAGCTTTCTTT	CASSPGWGTEAFF